A single sample gave rise to the 27 T cell receptor beta chains below, sequenced in a study of T cells in Graves' hyperthyroidism and ophthalmopathy. Regions amplified from RNA transcripts were the TCR beta CDR3 regions. First-round RT-PCR with HTBI primers amplified the TCR CDR3 region. Using its own MiXCR run on the multiplex PCR reads, TCRdb lists one record per CDR3 protein. The sample consists of a few hundred thousand distinct CDR3 sequences, roughly 16% of them appearing once. The sequenced material came from blood. These receptors originate from a woman in her forties with Graves' ophthalmopathy.

The chain carries TRBV5-1 and TRBJ1-2, with 8 bases identical to TRBD1. In germline, CDR1 is SGHRS, CDR2 YFSETQ. The V segment lost 4 bases and the J segment 7 bases; nucleotides outside the gene matches: 15. This CDR3 is built from 16 residues. CDR3 sequence reads: CASSVGQGRVSSGYTF. CDR3 nucleotides: TGCGCCAGCAGCGTTGGACAGGGACGAGTTTCGAGTGGCTACACCTTC.

DNA for the CDR3: TGCAGTGCTAGAGATAATAGGCTTCCGGCTAACTATGGCTACACCTTC. Translated: CSARDNRLPANYGYTF. The chain carries TRBV20-1 and TRBJ1-2; D is unclear. Between the trimmed V and J ends, which lost 0 bases and 0 bases, there was a span of 14 bases. The V gene's germline CDR1 is DFQATT and CDR2 SNEGSKA (reference sequence). This CDR3 is 16 amino acids long.

Ten or more counts support this clonotype. The chain is built from TRBV27 and TRBJ1-5; unclear D gene. The V end was cut by 5 bases, the J end by 5 bases, with 10 bases between. CDR3 length: 13 residues. CDR1 is MNHEY, CDR2 SMNVEV, per germline (reference sequence). CDR3 in DNA: TGTGCCAGCAGTCCTAGTCGGGATCAGCCCCAGCATTTT. This sequence encodes CASSPSRDQPQHF.

This clonotype was counted between two and nine times. V is TRBV28 and J is TRBJ1-5; D is undetermined. The germline CDR1 and CDR2 sequences are MDHEN and SYDVKM. CDR3 size: 15 residues. Trimming removed 3 bases at V and 5 bases at J, with 14 bases between. CDR3 bases: TGTGCCAGCAGTTTTGGGCCCAGGCCGGATCAGCCCCAGCATTTT. This encodes CASSFGPRPDQPQHF. The whole variable domain, filled in from reference TRBV28 and TRBJ1-5, reads DVKVTQSSRYLVKRTGEKVFLECVQDMDHENMFWYRQDPGLGLRLIYFSYDVKMKEKGDIPEGYSVSREKKERFSLILESASTNQTSMYLCASSFGPRPDQPQHFGDGTRLSIL.

The sample holds a few counts of this clonotype. The chain has TRBV6-2 or TRBV6-3 and TRBJ1-1; D is perhaps TRBD1 (5 bases). Germline-derived CDR1 and CDR2 are MNHEY and SVGEGT. V lost 0 bases, J lost 9 bases, and 17 bases lay in between. CDR3 length equals 15 residues. CDR3 residues: CASSYSPGQGVKAFF. For the CDR3, the DNA is TGTGCCAGCAGTTACTCCCCGGGTCAGGGTGTTAAAGCTTTCTTT.

The genes are TRBV20-1 and TRBJ2-5, with 8 bases matching TRBD1. CDR1 is DFQATT, CDR2 SNEGSKA, per germline (reference sequence). The length of the CDR3 is 13 residues. The CDR3 sequence: CTVGQGGEETQYF. The CDR3 DNA sequence: TGCACCGTCGGACAGGGTGGGGAAGAGACCCAGTACTTC.

This clonotype appeared many times. V usage is TRBV5-1 and J usage is TRBJ2-5, with no clear D. This CDR3 is built from 15 residues. CDR1 SGHRS and CDR2 YFSETQ come from the germline V gene. V was shortened by 4 bases and J by 0 bases, with 13 bases between the two germline ends. DNA of the CDR3: TGCGCCAGCAGCGCCACGGTCGGACACCAAGAGACCCAGTACTTC. Its protein product is CASSATVGHQETQYF.

The chain is built from TRBV12-3 or TRBV12-4 and TRBJ1-1; a possible D gene is TRBD1 (6 bases). Deletions cut 6 bases from V and 1 base from J, with 21 bases between. The CDR3 sequence is 17 residues long. The CDR3 loop is CASSSPQQGLGNTEAFF. The CDR3 DNA reads TGTGCCAGCAGCTCTCCCCAACAGGGACTGGGGAACACTGAAGCTTTCTTT.

This clonotype was found a few times. The chain combines TRBV28 with TRBJ1-3; D is undetermined. The CDR3 spans 13 residues. CDR1 MDHEN and CDR2 SYDVKM come from the germline V gene. Trimming removed 5 bases at V and 11 bases at J, with 16 bases between. The DNA of the CDR3 is TGTGCCAGCAGTCCGATAGGAGATCAGCCCATATATTTT. The encoded protein is CASSPIGDQPIYF. The full variable domain, completed using reference TRBV28 and TRBJ1-3, is DVKVTQSSRYLVKRTGEKVFLECVQDMDHENMFWYRQDPGLGLRLIYFSYDVKMKEKGDIPEGYSVSREKKERFSLILESASTNQTSMYLCASSPIGDQPIYFGEGSWLTVV.

This clonotype was recorded a few times. The rearrangement links TRBV28 to TRBJ1-5; the D gene is possibly TRBD1 (6 bases). Germline V gene data show CDR1 as MDHEN and CDR2 as SYDVKM. The CDR3 has 15 amino acids. The V end was cut by 5 bases, the J end by 5 bases, with 16 bases between. CDR3 in DNA: TGTGCCAGCAGTCTGGTCAGCCAGGGGTATCAGCCCCAGCATTTT. It yields the protein CASSLVSQGYQPQHF.

This clonotype was detected ten times or more. The chain couples TRBV10-3 to TRBJ1-5; possibly TRBD1 for D (6 bases). CDR3 length equals 14 residues. V was shortened by 4 bases and J by 3 bases, with 10 bases between the two germline ends. The germline V gene has CDR1 ENHRY and CDR2 SYGVKD. Written as DNA, the CDR3 is TGTGCCATCAGTGGGGGGGGCCACAATCAGCCCCAGCATTTT. Protein product: CAISGGGHNQPQHF.

This clonotype came up many times. The rearrangement links TRBV6-1 to TRBJ1-5; D remains unclear. This CDR3 comprises 14 residues. CDR1 is MNHNS, CDR2 SASEGT, per germline. Trimming stripped 8 bases from V and 5 bases from J, with 16 bases between. The CDR3 sequence is CASLSRGKDQPQHF. The CDR3 nucleotides are TGTGCCAGCCTTAGCCGGGGAAAGGATCAGCCCCAGCATTTT.

This rearrangement joins TRBV10-1 to TRBJ2-5; D is uncertain. The CDR3 sequence is 12 residues long. Trimming removed 8 bases at V and 5 bases at J, with 12 bases between. From germline, CDR1 is WNHNN and CDR2 SYGVQD (reference sequence). The CDR3 region has the DNA TGCGCCAGCCTCGTGGGCCGGGAGACCCAGTACTTC. Residues: CASLVGRETQYF.

J is TRBJ1-3 and V is TRBV27; no definite D call. Trimming removed 4 bases from V and 5 bases from J, with 9 bases in between. This CDR3 comprises 13 residues. Germline V gene lookup returns CDR1 MNHEY and CDR2 SMNVEV (reference sequence). The CDR3 here is CASSSISRNTIYF. In DNA form, the CDR3 reads TGTGCCAGCAGTTCCATTTCCCGAAACACCATATATTTT.

This clonotype was seen more than once but under ten times. The rearrangement joins TRBV10-3 to TRBJ2-7; 7 positions match TRBD2. The trim removed 5 bases at V and 4 bases at J, leaving 5 bases unmatched. There are 13 residues in the CDR3. Germline V gene lookup returns CDR1 ENHRY and CDR2 SYGVKD. Here the CDR3 reads CAISPSGGYEQYF. CDR3 coding DNA: TGTGCCATCAGTCCGTCGGGGGGTTACGAGCAGTACTTC.

Worth noting for this clonotype: A much larger clone lies one base from this, so it may be a read error. The chain couples TRBV12-3 or TRBV12-4 to TRBJ2-1, with D possibly called TRBD1 or TRBD2 (5 bases each). The length of the CDR3 is 12 residues. V lost 6 bases to trimming and J lost 9 bases, with 12 bases between them. The CDR3 sequence: CASRRGRGEQFF. In DNA, the CDR3 is TGTGCCAGCAGACGGGGCCGGGGTGAGCAGTTCTTC.

This clonotype turned up a few times. J is TRBJ2-5 and V is TRBV11-2; D perhaps matches TRBD1 (6 bases). The CDR3 is made up of 15 amino acids. V lost 0 bases to trimming and J lost 4 bases, with 12 bases between them. Germline V lookup: CDR1 SGHAT, CDR2 FQNNGV. CDR3 nucleotide sequence: TGTGCCAGCAGCTTAGAGTGGGGGCTAGGAGAGACCCAGTACTTC. It encodes CASSLEWGLGETQYF.

Comments on this clonotype: A read error is possible here, since a much larger clone lies one base away. The rearrangement links TRBV2 to TRBJ2-3; TRBD2 aligns across 12 bases. Germline CDR1 SNHLY, CDR2 FYNNEI. This CDR3 is 15 amino acids long. The CDR3 nucleotides read TGTGCCAGCAGTCCTAGCGGGGGGGCCCCAGATGCGCAGTATTTT. This translates into CASSPSGGAPDAQYF.

This clonotype has a handful of counts. The genes are TRBV9 and TRBJ1-6; D is undetermined. CDR1 is SGDLS and CDR2 is YYNGEE in the germline V gene. Between the trimmed V and J ends, which lost 2 bases and 3 bases, there was a span of 6 bases. CDR3 size: 14 residues. CDR3 sequence: CASSVRGYNSPLHF. The CDR3 DNA reads TGTGCCAGCAGCGTCCGGGGCTATAATTCACCCCTCCACTTT.

This clonotype was counted many times. The rearrangement links TRBV18 to TRBJ2-1, with 8 bases fitting TRBD1. The V and J ends lost 4 bases and 6 bases, in that order; junction bases with no gene match: 8. Germline loops: CDR1 KGHSH, CDR2 LQKENI. CDR3 length: 15 amino acids. The CDR3 region is CASSLSGGAGNEQFF. The CDR3 nucleotides read TGTGCCAGCTCACTCTCAGGGGGCGCGGGCAATGAGCAGTTCTTC.

This clonotype turned up a few times. The chain uses TRBV20-1 and TRBJ2-4; D is ambiguous. The CDR3 is made up of 14 amino acids. The germline V gene has CDR1 DFQATT and CDR2 SNEGSKA (reference sequence). Trimming pared 3 bases from V and 0 bases from J, leaving 9 bases between. The CDR3: CSARTSLAKNIQYF. The CDR3 coding sequence is TGCAGTGCTAGGACCTCTTTAGCCAAAAACATTCAGTACTTC.

This clonotype occurred many times. The rearrangement joins TRBV6-1 to TRBJ1-1; no clear D gene. The CDR3 totals 13 residues. Germline V gene lookup returns CDR1 MNHNS and CDR2 SASEGT. V gave up 8 bases and J gave up 0 bases, with 10 bases separating them. This chain's CDR3 is CASHGRVNTEAFF. The CDR3 coding sequence is TGTGCCAGCCACGGGAGGGTGAACACTGAAGCTTTCTTT.

In the case of this clonotype: A much more abundant neighbour one base away suggests this may be a read error. The rearrangement joins TRBV2 to TRBJ2-5, with a weak D call TRBD2 (6 bases). Per the germline V gene, CDR1 is SNHLY and CDR2 is FYNNEI. V lost 6 bases and J 11 bases, leaving 25 bases between the germline ends. The length of the CDR3 is 15 residues. CDR3 nucleotides: TGTGCCAGCAGGAAGGGGACTGCCCTCCCTAGAGAGCAGTACTTC. Protein: CASRKGTALPREQYF.

This clonotype was counted at least ten times. The rearrangement joins TRBV10-3 to TRBJ2-3, with a weak D call TRBD1 (6 bases). The CDR3 spans 15 residues. The V and J ends lost 3 bases and 2 bases respectively, with 12 bases between them. Germline CDR1 ENHRY, CDR2 SYGVKD. CDR3 amino acids: CAISEWTANTDTQYF. The CDR3 DNA is TGTGCCATCAGTGAATGGACAGCGAACACAGATACGCAGTATTTT.

This clonotype turned up a few times. The V call is TRBV19, the J call TRBJ2-5, with a possible D match to TRBD2 (5 bases). This CDR3 region has 13 residues. Per the germline V gene, CDR1 is LNHDA and CDR2 is SQIVND (reference sequence). V dropped 5 bases and J dropped 5 bases, with 12 bases sitting between them. CDR3 coding DNA: TGTGCCAGTAGTGACTACCGCGGGGAGACCCAGTACTTC. It yields the protein CASSDYRGETQYF.

This clonotype has only a few counts. J is TRBJ2-1 and V is TRBV27; weak D call: TRBD2 (5 bases). This CDR3 is built from 13 residues. Germline values: CDR1 MNHEY, CDR2 SMNVEV (reference sequence). V lost 3 bases and J 9 bases, leaving 12 bases between the germline ends. The CDR3 coding sequence is TGTGCCAGCAGTTTCCGGGCGGCGGGTGAGCAGTTCTTC. It specifies CASSFRAAGEQFF.

At least ten counts were recorded for this clonotype. V usage is TRBV5-6 and J usage is TRBJ2-2; tentative D call: TRBD1 (6 bases). The V gene lost 4 bases and the J gene lost 7 bases, with 23 bases spanning the gap. This CDR3 is 17 amino acids long. Germline V CDR1 and CDR2: SGHDT, YYEEEE. CDR3 in DNA: TGTGCCAGCAGCCTCAAACAGGGCGCGGGCTACATCGGGGAGCTGTTTTTT. Protein sequence: CASSLKQGAGYIGELFF.